These 21 T cell receptor beta chains came from one sample sequenced in a study of blood T cells in healthy people across ages. A sample-barcoded 5' primer and a J-beta primer mix were used in a second PCR of roughly 7 to 11 cycles. MiXCR was run by TCRdb on the 5' RACE reads, yielding one entry per CDR3 protein. In the table there are some 1.6 million distinct CDR3 sequences, about 31% of which are singletons. Material for sequencing was blood. Receptors were obtained from a woman in her thirties in good health.

This clonotype was picked up a small number of times. This rearrangement joins TRBV3-1 to TRBJ2-7; maybe TRBD1 (5 bases). Germline V gene data show CDR1 as LGHDT and CDR2 as YNNKEL (reference sequence). CDR3 length: 13 residues. The V and J ends lost 4 bases and 3 bases respectively, with 10 bases between them. DNA for the CDR3: TGTGCCAGCAGCCCAGCACAGGACTACGAGCAGTACTTC. Translating gives CASSPAQDYEQYF.

The rearrangement links TRBV27 to TRBJ2-5, with 11 bases matching TRBD2. The germline CDR1 and CDR2 sequences are MNHEY and SMNVEV (reference sequence). The CDR3 consists of 15 residues. The junction had 4 bases not matched to a gene; V was cut back by 6 bases and J by 1 base. The CDR3 spells CASRGLADIQETQYF. The CDR3 coding sequence is TGTGCCAGCAGGGGACTAGCGGATATCCAAGAGACCCAGTACTTC.

V is TRBV11-2 and J is TRBJ2-1; tentatively, D is TRBD1 (5 bases). Germline V gives CDR1 SGHAT, CDR2 FQNNGV. Trimming removed 1 base from V and 4 bases from J, with 23 bases in between. The CDR3 spans 19 residues. The CDR3 DNA sequence: TGTGCCAGCAGCTTAGGCCCGACAGCAGGGTACGGTCAATACAATGAGCAGTTCTTC. Its translation is CASSLGPTAGYGQYNEQFF.

This clonotype was counted only a few times. A much larger clonotype is one base distant, so this may be a read error. The chain combines TRBV12-3 or TRBV12-4 with TRBJ2-2; 7 nucleotides line up with TRBD1. The CDR3 contains 15 residues. Here the CDR3 DNA reads TGTGCCAGCAGACCCGGGACAGCGAACGCCGGGGAGCTGTTTTTT. Its translation: CASRPGTANAGELFF.

This clonotype has more than one count but fewer than ten. The V and J genes are TRBV4-1 and TRBJ2-1, with 7 bases matching TRBD2. Germline CDR1 reads MGHRA; CDR2 reads YSYEKL. The V gene end was trimmed by 5 bases and the J gene end by 11 bases; junction bases not matched to a gene: 15. The CDR3 is 15 amino acids. The CDR3: CASSKSKAGDDKQFF. CDR3 sequence (DNA): TGCGCCAGCAGCAAATCTAAGGCGGGAGACGATAAGCAGTTCTTC.

The V gene is TRBV9, the J gene TRBJ1-1, with TRBD1 as a possible D gene (6 bases). Germline V lookup: CDR1 SGDLS, CDR2 YYNGEE. V gave up 4 bases and J gave up 3 bases, with 16 bases separating them. The CDR3 sequence is 15 residues long. The CDR3 sequence is CASSILTGAYTEAFF. DNA of the CDR3: TGTGCCAGCAGCATCTTGACAGGTGCCTACACTGAAGCTTTCTTT.

The chain combines TRBV20-1 with TRBJ2-1; D possibly matches TRBD1 or TRBD2 (7 bases each). This CDR3 region has 14 residues. Trimming left V 6 bases short and J 9 bases short, with 21 bases between. Germline values: CDR1 DFQATT, CDR2 SNEGSKA (reference sequence). In DNA form, the CDR3 reads TGCAGTGCCCGAAGGGGGCCGGGAGGAAGTGAGCAGTTCTTC. Encoded protein: CSARRGPGGSEQFF.

The chain employs TRBV20-1 and TRBJ1-5, with 11 bases lining up with TRBD1. In germline, CDR1 is DFQATT, CDR2 SNEGSKA (reference sequence). The CDR3 runs 17 residues. V trimming: 2 bases; J trimming: 2 bases; junction bases outside the gene matches: 8. CDR3 loop: CSARSGTGGFGNQPQHF. CDR3 sequence (DNA): TGCAGTGCTAGATCCGGGACAGGGGGATTCGGCAATCAGCCCCAGCATTTT.

Written as DNA, the CDR3 is TGTGCCACCAGCAGAGAGTTAGGGTCAACTAATGAAAAACTGTTTTTT. Protein product: CATSRELGSTNEKLFF. The V and J genes are TRBV15 and TRBJ1-4; D gene unclear. The length of the CDR3 is 16 residues. The germline V gene encodes CDR1 LNHNV and CDR2 YYDKDF (reference sequence). Trimming took 0 bases from V and 0 from J, leaving 8 bases between them.

This clonotype came up a few times. The chain employs TRBV3-1 and TRBJ2-1; 8 bases are a match to TRBD2. Germline CDR1 is LGHDT and CDR2 is YNNKEL (reference sequence). The CDR3 extends over 14 amino acids. V lost 4 bases and J lost 8; bases outside the gene matches: 7. The CDR3 DNA sequence: TGTGCCAGCAGCCCGGTTTGGACTAGCTATGAGCAGTTCTTC. Its translation: CASSPVWTSYEQFF.

Only a few counts were recorded for this clonotype. The CDR3 spells CASSLTGSGNTIYF. CDR3 DNA sequence: TGTGCCAGCAGTTTGACAGGCTCTGGAAACACCATATATTTT. This chain links TRBV7-3 with TRBJ1-3; a weak D match, TRBD1 (6 bases). CDR1 is SGHTA and CDR2 is FQGTGA in the germline V gene. This CDR3 region has 14 residues. The ends were cut back, 6 bases at V and 0 bases at J, with 9 bases in the middle.

This clonotype has only a few counts. The V and J genes are TRBV12-3 or TRBV12-4 and TRBJ2-7; D may be TRBD2 (6 bases). CDR3 length: 13 amino acids. The ends were cut back, 7 bases at V and 7 bases at J, with 17 bases in the middle. The CDR3 loop is CASTRTTQKEQYF. The DNA of the CDR3 is TGTGCCAGCACCAGGACTACCCAAAAGGAGCAGTACTTC.

The rearrangement uses TRBV12-3 or TRBV12-4 and TRBJ2-3, with 16 nucleotides matching TRBD2. The V segment lost 7 bases and the J segment 3 bases; nucleotides outside the gene matches: 13. The CDR3 spans 19 residues. The CDR3 sequence is CASTSPGLAGGHPTDTQYF. The CDR3 DNA follows: TGTGCCAGCACCTCACCGGGACTAGCGGGGGGGCATCCTACAGATACGCAGTATTTT.

This chain connects TRBV20-1 to TRBJ2-2; TRBD1 agrees at 7 bases. V lost 2 bases to trimming and J lost 7 bases; unmatched junction nucleotides: 10. Per germline, CDR1 DFQATT and CDR2 SNEGSKA (reference sequence). CDR3 length: 15 residues. The CDR3 region is CSARMTGMVHGELFF. Here the CDR3 DNA reads TGCAGTGCTAGAATGACAGGGATGGTACACGGGGAGCTGTTTTTT.

The V and J genes are TRBV20-1 and TRBJ2-7, with D possibly matching TRBD1 (6 bases). CDR1 and CDR2 from the germline V gene are DFQATT and SNEGSKA (reference sequence). There are 13 residues in the CDR3. V was cut by 6 bases and J by 3 bases, with 15 bases left in between. Here the CDR3 reads CSASKADSYEQYF. The CDR3 DNA is TGCAGTGCCTCCAAAGCGGACAGCTACGAGCAGTACTTC.

The chain recombines TRBV4-1 with TRBJ2-2; tentative D call: TRBD2 (7 bases). This CDR3 comprises 19 residues. Trimming cost V 1 base and J 5 bases, with 23 bases left between them. The germline V gene encodes CDR1 MGHRA and CDR2 YSYEKL. The CDR3 DNA reads as TGCGCCAGCAGCCAAGGTTCGGGCGGGGGCCCCTTCGGGACCGGGGAGCTGTTTTTT. The encoded protein is CASSQGSGGGPFGTGELFF.

To note about this clonotype: Compared with germline, one end of the junction differs, possibly owing to a read error. CDR3 protein: CTSSLGQGSTDTQYF. As DNA, the CDR3 is TGTACCAGCAGCCTGGGGCAGGGAAGCACAGATACGCAGTATTTT. This rearrangement joins TRBV6-6 to TRBJ2-3; possible D gene TRBD1, 5 bases. Germline CDR1 is MNHNY and CDR2 is SVGAGI (reference sequence). The CDR3 spans 15 residues.

V usage is TRBV28 and J usage is TRBJ1-1; D gene uncertain. Trimming took 6 bases from V and 10 from J, leaving 9 bases between them. The CDR3 contains 10 residues. Looked up from germline, CDR1 is MDHEN and CDR2 is SYDVKM. Here the CDR3 reads CASSQGLAFF. DNA of the CDR3: TGTGCCAGCAGCCAAGGGCTAGCTTTCTTT.

V and J are TRBV9 and TRBJ2-1; TRBD2 aligns across 10 bases. CDR1 and CDR2 from the germline V gene are SGDLS and YYNGEE. The CDR3 runs 16 residues. The V and J ends lost 0 bases and 6 bases, in that order; junction bases with no gene match: 6. The CDR3 DNA is TGTGCCAGCAGCGTAGATCTAGCGGGAGATGTCAATGAGCAGTTCTTC. This sequence encodes CASSVDLAGDVNEQFF.

With regard to this clonotype: The junction departs from the called germline gene at one end, perhaps through a read error. This sequence joins TRBV12-3 or TRBV12-4 and TRBJ1-1; 8 nucleotides align to TRBD1. The CDR3 totals 14 residues. For the CDR3, the DNA is TGTGCCAACAGTAATACAGGGGGGAACACTGAAGCTTTCTTT. Translated: CANSNTGGNTEAFF.

This chain joins TRBV15 and TRBJ2-7, with 7 bases aligning to TRBD1. The V gene's germline CDR1 is LNHNV and CDR2 YYDKDF (reference sequence). CDR3 size: 13 residues. J was trimmed by 3 bases and V by 7 bases; bases with no gene match: 6. CDR3 loop: CATTTGNHYEQYF. The CDR3 bases are TGTGCCACCACGACAGGGAACCACTACGAGCAGTACTTC.